This T cell receptor beta chain comes out of a study of technical replicates of blood from a handful of donors (dated by TCRdb to the late 2010s). The library was prepared using the immunoSEQ multiplex PCR assay. Here the immuneACCESS table is served through TCRdb, limited to in-frame sequences with V and J called. Missing clones are a known gap in these copies; in checked studies unresolved V genes cover under half, and the rest lacks a known reason. The sample table holds about 84,000 clones, of which 98% were seen once. Of the sample, approximately 0.15% falls within the top ten clones. V has 2 bases trimmed and J has 6 bases trimmed; junction bases matching no gene number 18. CDR1 PRHDT and CDR2 FYEKMQ were looked up in the germline V gene (reference sequence). The CDR3 runs 20 residues from the cysteine to the phenylalanine. Only CDR3 DNA is held: 60 bases, read in frame from base 1. A word on this clone: Its binding antigen is unknown. No much larger clonotype is one base removed from it; base qualities were not supplied.

Here the chain combines TRBV13 and TRBJ2-5, and 13 junction bases match TRBD2. This clonotype originated in a human donor in good health. Input material: T cells isolated from PBMCs. For the CDR3, the sequence is CASSLRWELRATSGRQTQYF. The bases read TGTGCCAGCAGCTTACGGTGGGAGCTCCGGGCGACTAGCGGGAGGCAGACCCAGTACTTC. The reference TRBV13 and TRBJ2-5 proteins fill in what lies around the CDR3, so the full variable domain reads AAGVIQSPRHLIKEKRETATLKCYPIPRHDTVYWYQQGPGQDPQFLISFYEKMQSDKGSIPDRFSAQQFSDYHSELNMSSLELGDSALYFCASSLRWELRATSGRQTQYFGPGTRLLVL.